One and the same sample provided the 17 T cell receptor beta chains below, sequenced in a study of identical twins. TCRdb reanalysed the 5' RACE reads using MiXCR and keeps one entry per CDR3 protein. The sample lists roughly 250,000 distinct CDR3 sequences, over 11% occurring once. The sequencing sample was made of memory (CD45RO+) T cells sorted from blood. Source of these receptors: a woman between 18 and 29 years old in good health.

The rearrangement joins TRBV24-1 to TRBJ2-1, with 9 bases aligning to TRBD2. Unmatched junction bases numbered 8, after V lost 10 bases and J lost 8 bases. The CDR3 loop spans 13 amino acids. Germline V gene sequence: CDR1 KGHDR, CDR2 SFDVKD. The CDR3: CATSSGALDEQFF. Here the CDR3 DNA reads TGTGCCACTTCTAGCGGGGCCCTCGATGAGCAGTTCTTC.

This clonotype showed up just a few times. This sequence joins TRBV6-5 and TRBJ2-2; no reliable D call. In germline, CDR1 is MNHEY, CDR2 SVGAGI. The CDR3 has 15 amino acids. Trimming shortened V by 2 bases and J by 6 bases, and 13 bases separated the two germline ends. This CDR3 is CASSYRAHSAGELFF. CDR3 coding DNA: TGTGCCAGCAGTTACCGGGCTCACTCGGCCGGGGAGCTGTTTTTT.

This clonotype was seen a handful of times. The CDR3 bases are TGCGCCAGCAGCTCCGCTTTCGGGGTCGTCACTGAAGCTTTCTTT. This translates into CASSSAFGVVTEAFF. The chain uses TRBV5-1 and TRBJ1-1; D remains unclear. The CDR3 contains 15 residues. Looked up from germline, CDR1 is SGHRS and CDR2 is YFSETQ. V dropped 3 bases and J dropped 4 bases, with 16 bases sitting between them.

In its sample, this clonotype was seen a few times. The chain uses TRBV6-2 or TRBV6-3 and TRBJ2-1; D perhaps matches TRBD2 (6 bases). Per the germline V gene, CDR1 is MNHEY and CDR2 is SVGEGT. The ends were cut back, 4 bases at V and 5 bases at J, with 18 bases in the middle. The CDR3 spans 16 residues. CDR3 DNA sequence: TGTGCCAGCAGTTCCCATCTTCGCGGGGAGGACAATGAGCAGTTCTTC. It is translated as CASSSHLRGEDNEQFF.

The chain recombines TRBV7-8 with TRBJ1-1; D uncertain. The CDR3 extends over 11 amino acids. Germline CDR1 reads SGHVS; CDR2 reads FQNEAQ. The V gene lost 1 base and the J gene lost 11 bases, with 8 bases spanning the gap. Here the CDR3 DNA reads TGTGCCAGCAGCTTAGGGTTTGGGGCTTTCTTT. The encoded protein is CASSLGFGAFF.

This clonotype has only a few counts. The V and J genes are TRBV5-1 and TRBJ1-5; D unclear. Trimming shortened V by 4 bases and J by 5 bases, and 10 bases separated the two germline ends. The CDR3 spans 13 residues. Germline assignment: CDR1 SGHRS and CDR2 YFSETQ. The CDR3 here is CASSPEGDQPQHF. CDR3 nucleotide sequence: TGCGCCAGCAGCCCCGAAGGAGATCAGCCCCAGCATTTT.

V gene TRBV5-6 combines with J gene TRBJ2-1; 13 bases agree with TRBD2. The CDR3 has 16 amino acids. Germline CDR1 reads SGHDT; CDR2 reads YYEEEE. V was pared by 3 bases and J by 10 bases, with 10 bases of the junction left unmatched. The CDR3, as DNA: TGTGCCAGCAGCTCCGGACTAGCGGGAGAGGTTGGCGAGCAGTTCTTC. It codes for CASSSGLAGEVGEQFF.

Many counts were recorded for this clonotype. The genes are TRBV9 and TRBJ2-2; 9 bases line up with TRBD1. The length of the CDR3 is 17 residues. V shed 6 bases and J 5 bases; nucleotides not matched to a gene: 14. Germline V gene data show CDR1 as SGDLS and CDR2 as YYNGEE. The CDR3 is CASTYDPGQGQTGELFF. DNA of the CDR3: TGTGCCAGCACCTATGATCCGGGACAGGGTCAAACCGGGGAGCTGTTTTTT.

This clonotype was seen a handful of times. The chain uses TRBV9 and TRBJ1-5; no clear D. Germline CDR1 is SGDLS and CDR2 is YYNGEE. The CDR3 has 14 residues. Trimming removed 4 bases from V and 4 bases from J, with 12 bases in between. This CDR3 is CASSLDTGNQPQHF. CDR3 in DNA: TGTGCCAGCAGCTTAGATACTGGGAATCAGCCCCAGCATTTT.

The CDR3 DNA follows: TGTGCCAGCAGCTTAGTAGGGGACAGTCAGCCCCAGCATTTT. It translates to CASSLVGDSQPQHF. The rearrangement joins TRBV7-8 to TRBJ1-5; the match to TRBD1 covers 7 bases. This CDR3 is 14 amino acids long. The germline V gene encodes CDR1 SGHVS and CDR2 FQNEAQ. V lost 1 base and J lost 6; bases outside the gene matches: 3.

This clonotype was seen only a few times. The chain has TRBV9 and TRBJ2-3, with D perhaps TRBD1 or TRBD2 (5 bases each). CDR1 is SGDLS and CDR2 is YYNGEE in the germline V gene. This CDR3 is built from 14 residues. V dropped 1 base and J dropped 3 bases, with 9 bases sitting between them. The DNA for the CDR3 is TGTGCCAGCAGCGTAAAGGGACGGACAGATACGCAGTATTTT. Protein product: CASSVKGRTDTQYF. The full variable domain, with the rest looked up from reference TRBV9 and TRBJ2-3, is DSGVTQTPKHLITATGQRVTLRCSPRSGDLSVYWYQQSLDQGLQFLIQYYNGEERAKGNILERFSAQQFPDLHSELNLSSLELGDSALYFCASSVKGRTDTQYFGPGTRLTVL.

The rearrangement joins TRBV29-1 to TRBJ2-7, with TRBD1 as a possible D gene (5 bases). CDR1 and CDR2 (germline): SQVTM, ANQGSEA. This CDR3 is 11 amino acids long. V was clipped by 7 bases and J by 3 bases, with 10 bases between them. The CDR3, as DNA: TGCAGCGCCCGGACACACTACGAGCAGTACTTC. Translating it yields CSARTHYEQYF.

This clonotype was counted between two and nine times. The chain recombines TRBV7-3 with TRBJ1-2; 7 bases align to TRBD1. Looked up from germline, CDR1 is SGHTA and CDR2 is FQGTGA. The CDR3 spans 13 residues. V lost 2 bases to trimming and J lost 8 bases; unmatched junction nucleotides: 5. CDR3 amino acids: CASSLQGQTGYTF. The CDR3 coding sequence is TGTGCCAGCAGCTTACAGGGACAGACGGGCTACACCTTC.

V is TRBV6-2 or TRBV6-3 and J is TRBJ1-6; TRBD1 is a possible D gene (6 bases). The CDR3 length is 13 residues. Trimming left V 5 bases short and J 5 bases short, with 7 bases between. Per germline, CDR1 MNHEY and CDR2 SVGEGT. CDR3 amino acids: CASSGQNNSPLHF. The CDR3 coding sequence is TGTGCCAGCAGTGGACAGAATAATTCACCCCTCCACTTT.

The chain links TRBV7-6 to TRBJ2-7; TRBD2 might be the D (6 bases). Germline CDR1 reads SGHVS; CDR2 reads FNYEAQ. V was pared by 4 bases and J by 1 base, with 17 bases between. The CDR3 extends over 16 amino acids. The DNA of the CDR3 is TGTGCCAGCAGCTGGGGGACGGCGGGGCAATCCTACGAGCAGTACTTC. Encoded protein: CASSWGTAGQSYEQYF.

V usage is TRBV5-1 and J usage is TRBJ2-3, with D perhaps TRBD2 (5 bases). The germline V gene has CDR1 SGHRS and CDR2 YFSETQ. The CDR3 runs 16 residues. V dropped 3 bases and J dropped 2 bases, with 16 bases sitting between them. The CDR3 spells CASSYVGISSTDTQYF. CDR3 DNA: TGCGCCAGCAGCTACGTCGGGATCTCTTCCACAGATACGCAGTATTTT.

The chain couples TRBV7-2 to TRBJ2-3; no clear D. V lost 2 bases, J lost 6 bases, and 6 bases lay in between. The CDR3 runs 12 residues. Germline CDR1 SGHTA, CDR2 FQGNSA. Written as DNA, the CDR3 is TGTGCCAGCAGCTTAATGATGGATACGCAGTATTTT. It specifies CASSLMMDTQYF.